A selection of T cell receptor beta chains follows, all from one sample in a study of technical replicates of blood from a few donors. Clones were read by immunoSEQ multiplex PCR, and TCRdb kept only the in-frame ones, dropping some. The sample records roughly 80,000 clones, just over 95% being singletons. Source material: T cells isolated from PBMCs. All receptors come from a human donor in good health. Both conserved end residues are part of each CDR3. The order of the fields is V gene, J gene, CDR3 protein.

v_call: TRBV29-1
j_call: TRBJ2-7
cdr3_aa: CSAAGLAGAYEQYF

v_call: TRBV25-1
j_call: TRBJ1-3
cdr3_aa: CASSDPTGNTIYF

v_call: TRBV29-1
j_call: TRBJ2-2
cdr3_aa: CSVFSATGELFF

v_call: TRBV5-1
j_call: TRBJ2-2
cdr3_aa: CASGTSGPNTGELFF

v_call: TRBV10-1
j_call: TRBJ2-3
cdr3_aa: CASSELAGGTDTQYF

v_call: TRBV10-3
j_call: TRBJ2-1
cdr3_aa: CAISEPGQGYNEQFF

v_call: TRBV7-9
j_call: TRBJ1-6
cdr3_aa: CASSSLTGTGQSPLHF

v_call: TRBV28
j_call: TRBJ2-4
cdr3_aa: CASSFSENIQYF

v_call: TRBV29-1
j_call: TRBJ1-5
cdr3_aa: CSVDLGQGNQPQHF

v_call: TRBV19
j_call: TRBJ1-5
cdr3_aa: CASSTRGNTDQPQHF

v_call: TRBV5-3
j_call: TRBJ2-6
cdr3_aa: CARSCVIQGYSGANVLTF

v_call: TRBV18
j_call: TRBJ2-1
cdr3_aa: CASSPNRGRDEQFF

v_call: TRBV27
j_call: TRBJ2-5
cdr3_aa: CASSLTGGIETQYF

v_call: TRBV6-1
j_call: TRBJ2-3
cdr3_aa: CATSTSGSTDTQYF

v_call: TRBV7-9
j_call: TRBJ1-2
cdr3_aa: CASSPGQGFPGGYTF